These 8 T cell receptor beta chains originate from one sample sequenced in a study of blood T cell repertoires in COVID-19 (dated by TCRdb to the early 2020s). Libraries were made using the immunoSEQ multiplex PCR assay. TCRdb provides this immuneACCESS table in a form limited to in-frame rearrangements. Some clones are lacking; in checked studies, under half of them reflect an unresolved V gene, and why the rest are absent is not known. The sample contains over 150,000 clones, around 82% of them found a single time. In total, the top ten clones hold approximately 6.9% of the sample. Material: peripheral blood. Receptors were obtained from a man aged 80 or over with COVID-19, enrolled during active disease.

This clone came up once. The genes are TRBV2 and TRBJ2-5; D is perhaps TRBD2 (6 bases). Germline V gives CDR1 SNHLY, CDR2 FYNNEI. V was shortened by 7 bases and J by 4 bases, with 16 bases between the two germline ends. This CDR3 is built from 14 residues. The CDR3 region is CASIPLGGGETQYF. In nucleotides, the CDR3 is TGTGCCAGCATTCCCTTGGGGGGAGGAGAGACCCAGTACTTC.

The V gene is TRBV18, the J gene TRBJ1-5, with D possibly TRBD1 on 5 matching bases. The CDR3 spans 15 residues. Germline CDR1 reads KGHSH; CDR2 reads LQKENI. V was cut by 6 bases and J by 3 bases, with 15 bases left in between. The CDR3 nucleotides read TGTGCCAGCTCTAGGGTGGCAGGGAACAATCAGCCCCAGCATTTT. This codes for CASSRVAGNNQPQHF.

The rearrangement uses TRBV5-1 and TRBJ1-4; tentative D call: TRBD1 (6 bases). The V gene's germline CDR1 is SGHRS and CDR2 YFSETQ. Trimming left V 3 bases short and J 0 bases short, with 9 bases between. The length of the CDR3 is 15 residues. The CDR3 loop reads CASSSSGATNEKLFF. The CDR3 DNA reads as TGCGCCAGCAGCTCTTCAGGGGCAACTAATGAAAAACTGTTTTTT.

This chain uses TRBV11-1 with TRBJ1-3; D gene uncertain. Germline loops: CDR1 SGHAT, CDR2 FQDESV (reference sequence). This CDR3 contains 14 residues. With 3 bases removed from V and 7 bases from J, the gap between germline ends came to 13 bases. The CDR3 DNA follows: TGTGCCAGCAGCTTCGGCAGGACTGTGAACACCATATATTTT. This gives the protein CASSFGRTVNTIYF.

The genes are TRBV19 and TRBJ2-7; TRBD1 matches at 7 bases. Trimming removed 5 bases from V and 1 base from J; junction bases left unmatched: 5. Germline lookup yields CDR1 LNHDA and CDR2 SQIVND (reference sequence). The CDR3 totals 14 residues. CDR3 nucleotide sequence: TGTGCCAGTAGTGGACAGGTCGCTTCCTACGAGCAGTACTTC. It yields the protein CASSGQVASYEQYF.

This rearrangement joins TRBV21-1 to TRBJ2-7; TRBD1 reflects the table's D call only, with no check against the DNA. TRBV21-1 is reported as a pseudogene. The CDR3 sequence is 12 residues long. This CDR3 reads CASHGSSYEQYF. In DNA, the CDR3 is TGTGCCAGCCATGGCAGCTCCTACGAGCAGTACTTC.

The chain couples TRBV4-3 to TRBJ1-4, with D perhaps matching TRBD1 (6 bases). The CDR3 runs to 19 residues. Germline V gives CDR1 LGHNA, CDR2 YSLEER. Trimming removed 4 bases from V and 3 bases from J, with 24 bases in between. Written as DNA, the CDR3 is TGCGCCAGCAGCCTCCGGCGGCCAGGGGATCCTGGGGCTAATGAAAAACTGTTTTTT. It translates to CASSLRRPGDPGANEKLFF.

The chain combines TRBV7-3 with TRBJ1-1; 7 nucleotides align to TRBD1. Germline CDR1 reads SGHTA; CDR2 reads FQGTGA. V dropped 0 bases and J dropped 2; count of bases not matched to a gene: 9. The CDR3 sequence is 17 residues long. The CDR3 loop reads CASSLTPAGGTNTEAFF. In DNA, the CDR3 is TGTGCCAGCAGCTTAACCCCCGCAGGGGGGACAAACACTGAAGCTTTCTTT.